Following are 2 T cell receptor beta chains from one sample sequenced in a study of T cell repertoires in cytomegalovirus infection. TCRdb re-derived calls from the reads in MiXCR, one entry per CDR3 protein. The sample carries about 200,000 distinct CDR3 sequences, 8.5% to 10% recorded once. The sample comprised PBMCs. Source of these receptors: a human donor in good health (CMV status not recorded). Some clones in this sample may be carry-over from other donors' samples.

The CDR3 DNA reads TGTGCCAGCAGTGAAAACAGGTTCGCTAATGAAAAACTGTTTTTT. The encoded protein is CASSENRFANEKLFF. The chain is built from TRBV6-1 and TRBJ1-4; a weak D match, TRBD1 (5 bases). This CDR3 has 15 amino acids. Deletions cut 2 bases from V and 3 bases from J, with 10 bases between. The germline V gene has CDR1 MNHNS and CDR2 SASEGT.

The chain uses TRBV14 and TRBJ2-3; D possibly corresponds to TRBD1 (5 bases). With 0 bases removed from V and 5 bases from J, the gap between germline ends came to 15 bases. Germline-derived CDR1 and CDR2 are SGHDN and FVKESK. CDR3 length equals 16 residues. DNA for the CDR3: TGTGCCAGCAGCCAAGATAGGACACCCCAGGGAGATACGCAGTATTTT. Protein product: CASSQDRTPQGDTQYF.